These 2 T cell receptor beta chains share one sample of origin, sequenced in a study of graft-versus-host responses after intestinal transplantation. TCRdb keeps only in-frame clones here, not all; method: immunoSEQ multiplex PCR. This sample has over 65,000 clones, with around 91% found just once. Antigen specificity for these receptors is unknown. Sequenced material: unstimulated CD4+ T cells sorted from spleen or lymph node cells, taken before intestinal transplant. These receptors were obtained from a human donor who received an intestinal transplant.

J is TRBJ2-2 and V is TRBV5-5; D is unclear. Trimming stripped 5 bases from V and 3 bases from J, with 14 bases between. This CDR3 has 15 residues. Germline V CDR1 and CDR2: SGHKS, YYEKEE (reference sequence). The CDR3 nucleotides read TGTGCCAGCAGTCTAAGCCCCCTGGACACCGGGGAGCTGTTTTTT. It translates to CASSLSPLDTGELFF.

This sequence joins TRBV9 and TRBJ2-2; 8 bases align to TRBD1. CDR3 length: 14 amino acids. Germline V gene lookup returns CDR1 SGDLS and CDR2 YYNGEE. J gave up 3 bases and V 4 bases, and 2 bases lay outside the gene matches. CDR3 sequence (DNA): TGTGCCAGCAGCCAGACAGGGGACACCGGGGAGCTGTTTTTT. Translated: CASSQTGDTGELFF.